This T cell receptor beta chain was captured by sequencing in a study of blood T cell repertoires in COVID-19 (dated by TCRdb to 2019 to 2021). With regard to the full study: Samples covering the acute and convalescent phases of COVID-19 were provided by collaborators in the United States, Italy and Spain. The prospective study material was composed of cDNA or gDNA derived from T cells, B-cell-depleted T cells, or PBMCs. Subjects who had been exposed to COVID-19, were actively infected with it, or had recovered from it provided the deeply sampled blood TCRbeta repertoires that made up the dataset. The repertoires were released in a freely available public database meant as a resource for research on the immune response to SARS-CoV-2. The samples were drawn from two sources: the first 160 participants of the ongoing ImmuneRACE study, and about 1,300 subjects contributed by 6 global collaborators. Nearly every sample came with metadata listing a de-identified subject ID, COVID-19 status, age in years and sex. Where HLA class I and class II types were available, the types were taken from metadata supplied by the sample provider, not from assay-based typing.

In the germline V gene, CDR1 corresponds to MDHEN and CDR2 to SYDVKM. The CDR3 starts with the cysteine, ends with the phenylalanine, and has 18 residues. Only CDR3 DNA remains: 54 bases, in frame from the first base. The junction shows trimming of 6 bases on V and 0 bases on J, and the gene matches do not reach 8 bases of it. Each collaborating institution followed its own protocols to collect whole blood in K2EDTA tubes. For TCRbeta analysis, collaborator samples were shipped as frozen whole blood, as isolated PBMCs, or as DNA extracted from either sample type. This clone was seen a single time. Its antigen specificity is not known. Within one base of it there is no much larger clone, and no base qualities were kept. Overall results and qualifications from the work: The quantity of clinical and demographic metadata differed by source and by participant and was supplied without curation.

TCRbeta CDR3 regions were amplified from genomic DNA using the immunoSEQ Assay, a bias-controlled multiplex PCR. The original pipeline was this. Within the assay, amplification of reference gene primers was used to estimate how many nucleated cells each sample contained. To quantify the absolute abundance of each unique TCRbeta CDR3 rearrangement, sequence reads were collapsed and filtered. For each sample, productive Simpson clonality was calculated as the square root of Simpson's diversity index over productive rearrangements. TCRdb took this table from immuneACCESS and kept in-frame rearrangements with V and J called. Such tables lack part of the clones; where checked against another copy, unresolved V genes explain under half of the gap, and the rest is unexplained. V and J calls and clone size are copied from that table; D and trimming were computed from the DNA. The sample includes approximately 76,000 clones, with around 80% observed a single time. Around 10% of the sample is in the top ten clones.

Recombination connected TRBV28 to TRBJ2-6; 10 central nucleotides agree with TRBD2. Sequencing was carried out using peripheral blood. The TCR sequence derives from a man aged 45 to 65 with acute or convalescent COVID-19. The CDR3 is CASSSGSGRFSGANVLTF. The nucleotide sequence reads TGTGCCAGCAGCTCAGGTAGCGGGAGGTTCTCTGGGGCCAACGTCCTGACTTTC.